This T cell receptor beta chain was recorded in a study of neurological immune-mediated disorders. Study-wide points: In HTLV-1-associated myelopathy, TCR clonal expansion was greatest, and in multiple sclerosis it was least, below healthy controls. CDR3 amino acid sequences of expanded clones were not shared across subjects, a result suggesting private repertoires in all groups.

V was clipped by 4 bases and J by 0 bases, with 4 bases between them. The CDR3 loop spans 13 amino acids. Germline loops: CDR1 SGHTA, CDR2 FQGNSA. Time point reported: technical triplicate 3. Unsorted libraries were generated from 2 million PBMCs held at -80 degrees C. Every sequencing run returned over 190 million TCR-beta sequences, which were derived from 15-18 subjects. TCRdb itself ran the 5' RACE reads through MiXCR, one entry per CDR3 protein. This sample has 45,000 or so distinct CDR3 sequences; roughly a fifth occur once, and the top ten carry roughly 4%. This clonotype is labeled medium-sized (0.01 to 0.1%). As yet, its antigen is unknown.

The genes are TRBV7-2 and TRBJ1-5; no firm D call. The clonotype comes from a man aged 55 to 70 with HTLV-1-associated myelopathy (HAM/TSP). Sequencing used PBMCs. The CDR3 here is CASSSYSNQPQHF. CDR3 DNA sequence: TGTGCCAGCAGCTCATATAGCAATCAGCCCCAGCATTTT.